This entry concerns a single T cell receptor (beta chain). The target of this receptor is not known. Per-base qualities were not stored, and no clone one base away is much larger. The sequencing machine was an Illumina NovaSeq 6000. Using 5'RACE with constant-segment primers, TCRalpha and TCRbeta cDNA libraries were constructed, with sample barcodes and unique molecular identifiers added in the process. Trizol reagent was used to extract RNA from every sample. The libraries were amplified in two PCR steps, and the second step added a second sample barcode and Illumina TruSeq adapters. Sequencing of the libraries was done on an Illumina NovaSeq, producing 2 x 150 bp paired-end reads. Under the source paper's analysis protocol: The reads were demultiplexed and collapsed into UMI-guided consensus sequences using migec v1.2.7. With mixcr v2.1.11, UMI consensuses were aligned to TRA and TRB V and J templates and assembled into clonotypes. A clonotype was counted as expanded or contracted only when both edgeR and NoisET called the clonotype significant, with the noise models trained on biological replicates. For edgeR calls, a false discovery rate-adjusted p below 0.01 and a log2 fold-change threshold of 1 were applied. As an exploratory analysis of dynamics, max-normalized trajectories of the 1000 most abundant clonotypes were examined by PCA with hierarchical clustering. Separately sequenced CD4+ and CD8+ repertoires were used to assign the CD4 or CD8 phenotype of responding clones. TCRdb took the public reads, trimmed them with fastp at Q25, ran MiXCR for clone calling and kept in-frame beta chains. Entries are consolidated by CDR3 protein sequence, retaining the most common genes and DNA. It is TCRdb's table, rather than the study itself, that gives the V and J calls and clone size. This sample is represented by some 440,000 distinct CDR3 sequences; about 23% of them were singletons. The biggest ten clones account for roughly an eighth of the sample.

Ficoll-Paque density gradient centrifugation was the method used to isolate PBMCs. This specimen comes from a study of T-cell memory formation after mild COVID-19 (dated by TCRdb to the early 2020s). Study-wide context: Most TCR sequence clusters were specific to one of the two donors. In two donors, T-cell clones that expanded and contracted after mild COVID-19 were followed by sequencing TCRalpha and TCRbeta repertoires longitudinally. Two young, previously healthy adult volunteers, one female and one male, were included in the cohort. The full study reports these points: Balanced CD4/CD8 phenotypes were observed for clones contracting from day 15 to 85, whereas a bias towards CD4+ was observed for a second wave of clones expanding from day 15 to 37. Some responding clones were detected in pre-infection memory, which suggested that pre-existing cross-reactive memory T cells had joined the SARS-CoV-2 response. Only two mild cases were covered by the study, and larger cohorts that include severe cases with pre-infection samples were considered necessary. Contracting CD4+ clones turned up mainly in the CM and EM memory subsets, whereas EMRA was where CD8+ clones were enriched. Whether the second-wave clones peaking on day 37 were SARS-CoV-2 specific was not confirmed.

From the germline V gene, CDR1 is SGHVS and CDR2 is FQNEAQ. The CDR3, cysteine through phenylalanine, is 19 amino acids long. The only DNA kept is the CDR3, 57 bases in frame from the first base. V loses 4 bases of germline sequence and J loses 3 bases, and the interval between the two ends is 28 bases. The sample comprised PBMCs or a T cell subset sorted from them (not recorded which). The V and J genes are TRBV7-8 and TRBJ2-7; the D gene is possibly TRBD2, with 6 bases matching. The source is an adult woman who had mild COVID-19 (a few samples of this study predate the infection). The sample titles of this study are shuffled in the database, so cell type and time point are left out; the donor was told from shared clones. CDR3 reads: CASSYSRVVLSGSYYEQYF. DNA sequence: TGTGCCAGCAGCTACAGCAGGGTTGTGCTAAGCGGGTCTTACTACGAGCAGTACTTC.